This T cell receptor (beta chain) was documented in a study of human T cells and chemical hapten exposure. V lost 7 bases and J lost 8, with 13 bases in between. CDR3 length: 11 amino acids. CDR1 is SQVTM and CDR2 is ANQGSEA in the germline V gene. Noted time point: patch test 3, about 24 weeks after DPC sensitization. Noted treatment: therapeutic diphenylcyclopropenone sensitization with weekly scalp DPC. Donors, patients with alopecia ranging from 18 to 70 years old and judged suitable for DPC, provided samples. This clonotype has ten or more counts. TCRdb reprocessed the RACE reads via MiXCR and lists one record per CDR3 protein. Among about 90,000 distinct CDR3 sequences listed, about a tenth were seen once.

The chain is built from TRBV29-1 and TRBJ2-3; TRBD2 might be the D (6 bases). The origin of this receptor is a woman in her twenties or thirties with alopecia areata. Some clones in this sample may be carry-over from other donors' samples. Sequenced here: whole blood, sampled in connection with sensitization to the hapten diphenylcyclopropenone (DPC). CDR3 DNA: TGCAGCGGAACGCGGGACGTTACGCAGTATTTT. Its protein product is CSGTRDVTQYF.